What follows describes a single T cell receptor (beta chain). Its antigen is as yet unknown. One junction end does not reproduce the germline sequence, and a read error may be involved. The sample belongs to a study of CD8+CD57+ T cells in acquired aplastic anemia. Looking at the study overall: Yields of DNA that came from sorted CD4+ and CD8+ cells averaged 3.2 ug.

The CDR3 is 14 amino acids. Germline assignment: CDR1 SEHNR and CDR2 FQNEAQ (reference sequence). The study's findings and limits: Around 30 sequences, all CD8+ CDR3, were shared between patients and controls. No significant difference in CD8+ Simpson's diversity was found between patients and controls.

Sequencing involved patients with CD8+CD57+ cell expansion previously shown by flow cytometry. Severe acquired aplastic anemia affected all patients. Genomic DNA constituted the template upon which TCR beta VDJ and CDR3 profiling was performed. MiXCR, run by TCRdb on the reads, gives a single entry per CDR3 protein. The sample holds approximately 250,000 distinct CDR3 sequences, around 82% seen once. The V and J genes are TRBV7-9 and TRBJ1-1; the D gene is possibly TRBD1 (5 bases). The source is a human donor with aplastic anemia. Sequenced material: sorted CD4+, CD8+, or CD8+CD57+ T cells (not recorded which) from PBMCs. CDR3 bases: TGTGCCAGCAGCTCAGGGCAGGGAACCGGGGAGCTGTACTTT. This translates into CASSSGQGTGELYF.